The rows below give T cell receptor beta chains drawn from one sample of a study of type 1 regulatory T cells. TCRdb re-called the reads with MiXCR, one entry per CDR3 protein. The sample lists fewer than 70,000 distinct CDR3 sequences; approximately 64% were seen once. For these receptors, no antigen is known. Sequenced sample: cultured T cells, either the whole culture or a sorted T cell fraction (not recorded which). The receptors come from a human donor in good health. CDR3s include the opening cysteine and the closing phenylalanine or tryptophan. Each record gives: D gene, clone size, J gene, V gene, CDR3 DNA, CDR3 protein. A D gene is named only where the DNA matches it firmly. Size is omitted from some rows. Given values are once, few, many or a class for expanded clones.

d_gene: .
abundance: .
j_gene: TRBJ2-7
v_gene: TRBV4-1
CDR3nt: TGCGCCAGCAGCCAACTGGGGCTGGATGAGCAGTACTTC
CDR3aa: CASSQLGLDEQYF

d_gene: .
abundance: .
j_gene: TRBJ2-1
v_gene: TRBV20-1
CDR3nt: TGCAGTGCCTCGGAGAAATGGGTGAATGAGCAGTTCTTC
CDR3aa: CSASEKWVNEQFF

d_gene: .
abundance: .
j_gene: TRBJ2-7
v_gene: TRBV7-2
CDR3nt: TGTGCCAGCAGCTTATCGCACAGGGTTAGCTCCTACGAGCAGTACTTC
CDR3aa: CASSLSHRVSSYEQYF

d_gene: TRBD2
abundance: .
j_gene: TRBJ2-1
v_gene: TRBV5-1
CDR3nt: TGCGCCAGCAGCTTCCTAGTAGCGGGAGGGAAGTTATCCCACAATGAGCAGTTCTTC
CDR3aa: CASSFLVAGGKLSHNEQFF

d_gene: TRBD1
abundance: once
j_gene: TRBJ2-6
v_gene: TRBV7-8
CDR3nt: TGTGCCAGCAGCCCCCGTACGGGACAGGCTGGGGCCAACGTCCTGACTTTC
CDR3aa: CASSPRTGQAGANVLTF

d_gene: .
abundance: .
j_gene: TRBJ2-2
v_gene: TRBV25-1
CDR3nt: TGTGCCAGCAGTGAAAGGGGAACCAGCGGGGAGCTGTTTTTT
CDR3aa: CASSERGTSGELFF

d_gene: .
abundance: few
j_gene: TRBJ1-4
v_gene: TRBV28
CDR3nt: TGTGCAGCGTCTGGGGGGGATAATGAAAAACTGTTTTTT
CDR3aa: CAASGGDNEKLFF

d_gene: .
abundance: few
j_gene: TRBJ2-1
v_gene: TRBV20-1
CDR3nt: TGCAGTGCCCAGAGAGGGCTAGACAATGAGCAGTTCTTC
CDR3aa: CSAQRGLDNEQFF

d_gene: .
abundance: .
j_gene: TRBJ2-2
v_gene: TRBV6-1
CDR3nt: TGTGCCAGCAGGACCATGGGACTGGGGACGAACACCGGGGAGCTGTTTTTT
CDR3aa: CASRTMGLGTNTGELFF

d_gene: .
abundance: few
j_gene: TRBJ2-7
v_gene: TRBV18
CDR3nt: TGTGCCAGCTCACCTACAGGAGGTGGCTACGAGCAGTACTTC
CDR3aa: CASSPTGGGYEQYF

d_gene: .
abundance: .
j_gene: TRBJ2-4
v_gene: TRBV2
CDR3nt: TGTGCCAGCAAGTGGAGTTCGGACATTCAGTACTTC
CDR3aa: CASKWSSDIQYF

d_gene: TRBD1
abundance: .
j_gene: TRBJ1-4
v_gene: TRBV6-5
CDR3nt: TGTGCCAGCAGATCGGCGGGGGGACAGAATGAAAAACTGTTTTTT
CDR3aa: CASRSAGGQNEKLFF

d_gene: .
abundance: .
j_gene: TRBJ2-5
v_gene: TRBV19
CDR3nt: TGTGCCAGTAGTATTTCGGACGGGCAAGAGACCCAGTACTTC
CDR3aa: CASSISDGQETQYF

d_gene: .
abundance: .
j_gene: TRBJ1-1
v_gene: TRBV3-1
CDR3nt: TGTGCCAGCAGCCAAGATACAGGGATCACTGAAGCTTTCTTT
CDR3aa: CASSQDTGITEAFF

d_gene: .
abundance: .
j_gene: TRBJ2-5
v_gene: TRBV19
CDR3nt: TGTGCCAGTAGTATAGCTTCCCCAGGGGAGACCCAGTACTTC
CDR3aa: CASSIASPGETQYF

d_gene: TRBD1
abundance: .
j_gene: TRBJ2-5
v_gene: TRBV9
CDR3nt: TGTGCCAGCAGCGTAGCTCCGACAGGGGGAGAGACCCAGTACTTC
CDR3aa: CASSVAPTGGETQYF

d_gene: TRBD2
abundance: .
j_gene: TRBJ2-1
v_gene: TRBV7-2
CDR3nt: TGTGCCAGCAGCTTTTCGGCTAGCGGGGCCTACAATGAGCAGTTCTTC
CDR3aa: CASSFSASGAYNEQFF

d_gene: TRBD1
abundance: .
j_gene: TRBJ2-1
v_gene: TRBV12-5
CDR3nt: TGTGCTAGTGGTACACAGGGGTACGGTGAGCAGTTCTTC
CDR3aa: CASGTQGYGEQFF

d_gene: TRBD2
abundance: .
j_gene: TRBJ2-1
v_gene: TRBV5-1
CDR3nt: TGCGCCAGCAGCTTGACTAGCGGGAGCCCCAATGAGCAGTTCTTC
CDR3aa: CASSLTSGSPNEQFF

d_gene: .
abundance: once
j_gene: TRBJ1-1
v_gene: TRBV6-2/TRBV6-3
CDR3nt: TGTGCCAGCAGGACAACGGAGGGCACTGAAGCTTTCTTT
CDR3aa: CASRTTEGTEAFF

d_gene: .
abundance: few
j_gene: TRBJ2-7
v_gene: TRBV5-1
CDR3nt: TGCGCCAGCAGCTTAGACTACGTGTACGAGCAGTACTTC
CDR3aa: CASSLDYVYEQYF

d_gene: TRBD1
abundance: .
j_gene: TRBJ2-7
v_gene: TRBV24-1
CDR3nt: TGTGCCACCAGTGATCGCGCCCCGGGACAGGGGGCATACGAGCAGTACTTC
CDR3aa: CATSDRAPGQGAYEQYF

d_gene: .
abundance: .
j_gene: TRBJ2-2
v_gene: TRBV6-5
CDR3nt: TGTGCCAGCAGTTACTCTCGCTGGAGTTCGGCCGGGGAGCTGTTTTTT
CDR3aa: CASSYSRWSSAGELFF

d_gene: TRBD1
abundance: few
j_gene: TRBJ1-2
v_gene: TRBV12-3/TRBV12-4
CDR3nt: TGTGCCACCAATCAAGCAGGGGGCCGCTATGGCTACACCTTC
CDR3aa: CATNQAGGRYGYTF

d_gene: TRBD2
abundance: many
j_gene: TRBJ2-1
v_gene: TRBV29-1
CDR3nt: TGCAGCGTTGAGGGACGGGGGGTTGTCTTC
CDR3aa: CSVEGRGVVF

d_gene: .
abundance: .
j_gene: TRBJ2-2
v_gene: TRBV7-3
CDR3nt: TGTGCCAGCAGCTTAGCGACTCAAGCAACACCCGGGGAGCTGTTTTTT
CDR3aa: CASSLATQATPGELFF

d_gene: .
abundance: .
j_gene: TRBJ2-2
v_gene: TRBV20-1
CDR3nt: TGCAGTGCTAGCAGGGGGGAGGTGACCGGGGAGCTGTTTTTT
CDR3aa: CSASRGEVTGELFF

d_gene: .
abundance: .
j_gene: TRBJ1-4
v_gene: TRBV5-1
CDR3nt: TGCGCCAGCAGCTTGGTGGGGTCGGGTGAAAAACTGTTTTTT
CDR3aa: CASSLVGSGEKLFF

d_gene: .
abundance: .
j_gene: TRBJ2-2
v_gene: TRBV20-1
CDR3nt: TGCAGTGCTCCCGAATCAGGGACCGGGGAGCTGTTTTTT
CDR3aa: CSAPESGTGELFF

d_gene: .
abundance: .
j_gene: TRBJ2-3
v_gene: TRBV5-1
CDR3nt: TGCGCCAGCAGCCAGAGTGTGACTCGAACAGATACGCAGTATTTT
CDR3aa: CASSQSVTRTDTQYF

d_gene: TRBD2
abundance: .
j_gene: TRBJ2-1
v_gene: TRBV4-3
CDR3nt: TGCGCCAGCAGCCAAGCGGGGGAGGGCCTCAATGAGCAGTTCTTC
CDR3aa: CASSQAGEGLNEQFF

d_gene: .
abundance: .
j_gene: TRBJ2-3
v_gene: TRBV29-1
CDR3nt: TGCAGCGTTGATGAGGGGGGAGATACGCAGTATTTT
CDR3aa: CSVDEGGDTQYF

d_gene: .
abundance: .
j_gene: TRBJ2-7
v_gene: TRBV5-1
CDR3nt: TGCGCCAGCAGCTTGGCGACAACGGGACTGGTGGAGCAGTACTTC
CDR3aa: CASSLATTGLVEQYF

d_gene: .
abundance: .
j_gene: TRBJ2-3
v_gene: TRBV6-5
CDR3nt: TGTGCCAGCAGTTACTCTGGAGACGTCGGAGGGACCACAGATACGCAGTATTTT
CDR3aa: CASSYSGDVGGTTDTQYF

d_gene: TRBD2
abundance: .
j_gene: TRBJ2-1
v_gene: TRBV9
CDR3nt: TGTGCCAGCAGCGATCGGACTAGCGATTCGGATGAGCAGTTCTTC
CDR3aa: CASSDRTSDSDEQFF

d_gene: TRBD2
abundance: .
j_gene: TRBJ2-1
v_gene: TRBV5-4
CDR3nt: TGTGCCAGCAGCCGGGGACTAGCGGAGAGCTCCTACAATGAGCAGTTCTTC
CDR3aa: CASSRGLAESSYNEQFF

d_gene: .
abundance: few
j_gene: TRBJ2-5
v_gene: TRBV5-1
CDR3nt: TGCGCCAGCAAATATAGCGTCTCAGGGGAGACCCAGTACTTC
CDR3aa: CASKYSVSGETQYF

d_gene: TRBD2
abundance: .
j_gene: TRBJ2-5
v_gene: TRBV18
CDR3nt: TGTGCCAGCTCACCCCAAACCACTAGCGGGAGTTCGGAGACCCAGTACTTC
CDR3aa: CASSPQTTSGSSETQYF

d_gene: TRBD1
abundance: .
j_gene: TRBJ2-7
v_gene: TRBV24-1
CDR3nt: TGTGCCACCAGTGAGACAGGGTACGAGCAGTACTTC
CDR3aa: CATSETGYEQYF